The T cell receptor (beta chain) described here comes from a study of T cells in Graves' hyperthyroidism and ophthalmopathy. If no ophthalmopathy progression occurred within 18 months, Graves' hyperthyroidism was stable. Aged 18 to 65, the patients had hyperthyroidism that was newly diagnosed and had lasted under 2 months. Diagnostic decisions used clinical symptoms, serum thyroxine and TRAb, thyroid ultrasound and orbital computed tomography. Authors of the study amplified TCR beta CDR3 regions from RNA transcripts. HTBI primers were used for first-round RT-PCR of the TCR CDR3. MiXCR was run by TCRdb on the multiplex PCR reads, yielding one entry per CDR3 protein. The sample has hundreds of thousands of distinct CDR3 sequences, about 14% seen once. General observations from the study: Ophthalmopathy was told apart from stable hyperthyroidism by a 13 V-J model.

The CDR3 runs to 13 residues. Germline V gives CDR1 SNHLY, CDR2 FYNNEI. Trimming left V 3 bases short and J 5 bases short, with 10 bases between. This clonotype came up many times. Its antigen is still unknown. This receptor was taken from a woman in her 30s with Graves' hyperthyroidism. The rearrangement links TRBV2 to TRBJ2-5; D is unresolved. The sequenced sample consisted of blood. As DNA, the CDR3 is TGTGCCAGCAGTGACGGTGGTGTTGAGACCCAGTACTTC. Translated, it gives CASSDGGVETQYF.